Below are 18 T cell receptor beta chains sequenced from a single sample in a study of memory CD8 T cells in hepatitis C reinfection. Time point denoted: pre-reinfection, 55 to 20 weeks before reinfection detection. Sorted cells were sequenced directly ex vivo without any in vitro expansion. TCRdb keeps only in-frame clones here, not all; method: immunoSEQ multiplex PCR. The sample has several hundred clones, about 76% seen once. The specimen sequenced was HCV tetramer-positive CD8+ T cells sorted from blood. The receptors originated from a man younger than 35 with hepatitis C virus infection.

The chain has TRBV21-1 and TRBJ2-7; the table's D call, TRBD2, has no DNA check behind it. TRBV21-1 is termed a pseudogene. The CDR3 loop spans 16 amino acids. The CDR3 region has the DNA TGTGCCAGCAGCAAAGTGAATCGGGGAATACGGTACGAGCAGTACTTC. Its translation: CASSKVNRGIRYEQYF.

The chain combines TRBV7-6 with TRBJ2-1; TRBD2 aligns across 10 bases. V shed 5 bases and J 7 bases; nucleotides not matched to a gene: 8. Per the germline V gene, CDR1 is SGHVS and CDR2 is FNYEAQ. The CDR3 contains 15 residues. Here the CDR3 DNA reads TGTGCCAGCAGCCGCGAGATAGCGGGGGGAAATGAGCAGTTCTTC. This translates into CASSREIAGGNEQFF. Combining the CDR3 with reference TRBV7-6 and TRBJ2-1 gives the whole variable domain GAGVSQSPRYKVTKRGQDVALRCDPISGHVSLYWYRQALGQGPEFLTYFNYEAQQDKSGLPNDRFSAERPEGSISTLTIQRTEQRDSAMYRCASSREIAGGNEQFFGPGTRLTVL.

The chain carries TRBV2 and TRBJ2-7, with TRBD1 matching 9 bases. Germline V gene lookup returns CDR1 SNHLY and CDR2 FYNNEI. The CDR3 totals 15 residues. V was pared by 2 bases and J by 6 bases, with 8 bases of the junction left unmatched. The CDR3 DNA reads as TGTGCCAGCAGTGAACGGGACAGGGACCTAGGCGAGCAGTACTTC. Its protein is CASSERDRDLGEQYF.

Comment on this clone: This may be a read error, as it is one base from a much larger clone. The chain joins TRBV4-3 to TRBJ2-1, with 11 positions matching TRBD2. CDR1 and CDR2 from the germline V gene are LGHNA and YSLEER. This CDR3 has 17 residues. V shed 3 bases and J 9 bases; nucleotides not matched to a gene: 13. The CDR3 sequence: CASSQGPLAGGGGEQFF. In DNA form, the CDR3 reads TGCGCCAGCAGCCAGGGCCCTCTAGCGGGGGGCGGGGGTGAGCAGTTCTTC.

On this clone: An end of the junction differs from the germline gene, which may be a read error. The rearrangement uses TRBV6-1 and TRBJ2-5; TRBD2 aligns across 12 bases. The CDR3 runs to 15 residues. Germline assignment: CDR1 MNHNS and CDR2 SASEGT. CDR3 amino acids: CASRMTSGGWETQYF. CDR3 coding DNA: TGCGCCAGCAGAATGACTAGCGGGGGTTGGGAGACCCAGTACTTC.

The rearrangement links TRBV6-1 to TRBJ1-1, with D perhaps matching TRBD1 (5 bases). This CDR3 contains 17 residues. V lost 1 base and J lost 0, with 15 bases in between. Looked up from germline, CDR1 is MNHNS and CDR2 is SASEGT. The CDR3 sequence: CASSEDSGTFMNTEAFF. The CDR3 nucleotides are TGTGCCAGCAGTGAAGACTCTGGGACTTTCATGAACACTGAAGCTTTCTTT.

In its sample, this clone was seen a few times. V and J are TRBV13 and TRBJ1-1, with D maybe TRBD1 (6 bases). The CDR3 sequence is 17 residues long. V lost 2 bases to trimming and J lost 0 bases, with 16 bases between them. Germline CDR1 and CDR2: PRHDT and FYEKMQ (reference sequence). CDR3 protein: CASSLLQGLRMNTEAFF. Here the CDR3 DNA reads TGTGCCAGCAGCTTATTACAGGGCCTTCGGATGAACACTGAAGCTTTCTTT.

Comments on this clone: Given a much more abundant clone one base away, this may be a read error. Other DNA sequences in the same sample also yield this CDR3. This sequence joins TRBV5-6 and TRBJ1-4; 8 bases line up with TRBD1. Trimming took 7 bases from V and 3 from J; bases not matched to a gene: 2. The CDR3 has 13 residues. Per germline, CDR1 SGHDT and CDR2 YYEEEE. Written as DNA, the CDR3 is TGTGCCAGCGGGACAGGAGCTAATGAAAAACTGTTTTTT. This translates into CASGTGANEKLFF.

V is TRBV4-2 and J is TRBJ2-7, with TRBD1 matching over 7 bases. CDR1 is LGHNA, CDR2 YNFKEQ, per germline. The CDR3 extends over 15 amino acids. V lost 0 bases and J lost 6; bases outside the gene matches: 8. The CDR3 sequence: CASSQELGQWGEQYF. CDR3 nucleotides: TGTGCCAGCAGCCAAGAGTTGGGACAGTGGGGCGAGCAGTACTTC.

The gene calls are TRBV15 and TRBJ1-1; possibly TRBD1 for D (5 bases). V gave up 3 bases and J gave up 1 base, with 9 bases separating them. Germline V lookup: CDR1 LNHNV, CDR2 YYDKDF (reference sequence). The CDR3 is 14 residues long. This CDR3 reads CATSSLGPNTEAFF. CDR3 sequence (DNA): TGTGCCACCAGCAGCTTGGGGCCGAACACTGAAGCTTTCTTT.

V is TRBV9 and J is TRBJ1-1, with TRBD1 as a possible D gene (6 bases). CDR3 size: 15 residues. Per germline, CDR1 SGDLS and CDR2 YYNGEE. The V and J ends lost 3 bases and 3 bases respectively, with 15 bases between them. Here the CDR3 DNA reads TGTGCCAGCAGCGGTGAGGGGGGGGCATACACTGAAGCTTTCTTT. It codes for CASSGEGGAYTEAFF.

The chain couples TRBV18 to TRBJ2-2, with TRBD1 identical over 9 bases. The junction had 6 bases not matched to a gene; V was cut back by 3 bases and J by 4 bases. CDR1 KGHSH and CDR2 LQKENI come from the germline V gene. The CDR3 spans 16 residues. CDR3 protein: CASSPGTGTGTGELFF. The DNA for the CDR3 is TGTGCCAGCTCACCGGGGACAGGGACCGGCACCGGGGAGCTGTTTTTT.

This clone was counted a single time. The gene calls are TRBV28 and TRBJ2-7; 12 positions agree with TRBD2. V lost 4 bases and J lost 6; bases outside the gene matches: 16. The CDR3 extends over 18 amino acids. Germline CDR1 and CDR2: MDHEN and SYDVKM. CDR3 amino acids: CASSSLTSGSRLLAEQYF. The CDR3 bases are TGTGCCAGCAGTTCCCTGACTAGCGGGAGTCGCCTTCTGGCCGAGCAGTACTTC. Full variable domain (missing parts from reference TRBV28 and TRBJ2-7): DVKVTQSSRYLVKRTGEKVFLECVQDMDHENMFWYRQDPGLGLRLIYFSYDVKMKEKGDIPEGYSVSREKKERFSLILESASTNQTSMYLCASSSLTSGSRLLAEQYFGPGTRLTVT.

The V gene is TRBV4-2, the J gene TRBJ2-3; 10 nucleotides align to TRBD2. There are 16 residues in the CDR3. Trimming took 0 bases from V and 9 from J; bases not matched to a gene: 9. Germline CDR1 reads LGHNA; CDR2 reads YNFKEQ. The CDR3 DNA follows: TGTGCCAGCAGCCAAGAAATGGCTAGCGGGGGCCTCACGCAGTATTTT. Residues: CASSQEMASGGLTQYF.

This clone appeared once. The chain is built from TRBV21-1 and TRBJ2-5; the table gives TRBD1 as D, unverified against the DNA. TRBV21-1 constitutes a pseudogene. The CDR3 totals 13 residues. CDR3 residues: CASSSQDQETQYF. The DNA for the CDR3 is TGTGCCAGCAGCTCGCAGGATCAAGAGACCCAGTACTTC.

The gene calls are TRBV14 and TRBJ2-5; D gene unclear. Germline V gene data show CDR1 as SGHDN and CDR2 as FVKESK. Trimming stripped 1 base from V and 3 bases from J, with 9 bases between. This CDR3 is built from 14 residues. CDR3 nucleotides: TGTGCCAGCAGCCAAGCGCAGAAAGAAGAGACCCAGTACTTC. It encodes CASSQAQKEETQYF.

The rearrangement joins TRBV5-6 to TRBJ2-2; D is unresolved. The CDR3 covers 13 residues. Germline V gene sequence: CDR1 SGHDT, CDR2 YYEEEE. Trimming took off 8 bases at V and 1 base at J, with 9 bases between the two ends. CDR3 DNA: TGTGCCAGTAGAAGAGGGAACACCGGGGAGCTGTTTTTT. This translates into CASRRGNTGELFF.

Of note for this clone: Germline is not matched at one junction end, which may reflect a read error. The genes are TRBV4-3 and TRBJ2-1; 11 bases are a match to TRBD2. Germline assignment: CDR1 LGHNA and CDR2 YSLEER. CDR3 length: 17 residues. CDR3 amino acids: CASCQDPLAGGAGEQFF. CDR3 coding DNA: TGCGCCAGCTGCCAGGACCCTCTAGCGGGGGGCGCGGGTGAGCAGTTCTTC.